This T cell receptor (beta chain) was sequenced for a study of regulatory T cells in long-lasting Graves disease. About the research overall: Persistent cases were those of Graves' disease that involved over 5 years of antithyroid drugs with positive TSH receptor antibodies.

The CDR3 sequence is 14 residues long. Looked up from germline, CDR1 is SQVTM and CDR2 is ANQGSEA. This sample's time point: persistent/refractory GD, antithyroid drugs over 5 years with positive TRAb. PBMC RNA was the source of the TCR library. CDR3 regions were amplified by Arm-PCR using iRepertoire HTBI primers to build TCR beta libraries. One entry per CDR3 protein, called by TCRdb with MiXCR from the multiplex PCR reads. Of a few hundred thousand distinct CDR3 sequences in the sample, approximately 22% are singletons; the top ten hold under 15%. The material sequenced was peripheral blood mononuclear cells (PBMCs), taken when the disease was refractory, from a patient treated with antithyroid drugs. The sequence was obtained from a female donor with Graves disease. V is TRBV29-1 and J is TRBJ1-5; possible D gene TRBD2, 5 bases. The J call may be in error: the DNA end matches TRBJ2-3 better. CDR3 sequence: CSVSDDGVTQPQYF. In nucleotides, the CDR3 is TGCAGCGTTTCCGACGACGGGGTGACTCAGCCCCAGTATTTT.